The 31 T cell receptor beta chains below were found in one sample sequenced in a study of cytomegalovirus exposure and HLA in healthy donors. The PCR used 60 Vbeta and 13 Jbeta primers. Clones were read by immunoSEQ multiplex PCR, and TCRdb kept only the in-frame ones, dropping some. The repertoire holds some 180,000 clones, 75% to 90% seen once, with 1.4% in the top ten. The sequenced sample was PBMCs. Every receptor here comes from a girl between 10 and 17 years old in good health and CMV-seropositive.

Note on this clone: The conserved closing phenylalanine or tryptophan is absent in this CDR3, likely reflecting a read error. This chain uses TRBV4-3 with TRBJ1-2; 7 nucleotides match TRBD1. J lost 8 bases, V lost 1 base, and 10 bases had no gene match. Germline V gene lookup returns CDR1 LGHNA and CDR2 YSLEER. This CDR3 is built from 15 residues. The CDR3 protein is CASSQVFEGARGYTL. The CDR3 nucleotides are TGCGCCAGCAGCCAAGTCTTTGAGGGGGCGAGAGGCTACACCCTC.

The CDR3 is CASSLYEEYEQFF. CDR3 coding DNA: TGTGCCAGCAGTTTATACGAGGAATATGAGCAGTTCTTC. This sequence joins TRBV27 and TRBJ2-1; D is undetermined. CDR1 and CDR2 (germline): MNHEY, SMNVEV (reference sequence). The CDR3 length is 13 residues. V was clipped by 1 base and J by 8 bases, with 9 bases between them.

The chain carries TRBV5-1 and TRBJ2-5; 12 positions match TRBD1. This CDR3 is built from 15 residues. Germline lookup yields CDR1 SGHRS and CDR2 YFSETQ. V lost 6 bases and J lost 5; bases outside the gene matches: 8. The CDR3 bases are TGCGCCAGCACCACCGGGACAGGGGGCTTGGAGACCCAGTACTTC. Protein sequence: CASTTGTGGLETQYF.

J is TRBJ1-1 and V is TRBV29-1; 7 bases match TRBD1. CDR1 and CDR2 (germline): SQVTM, ANQGSEA. The CDR3 spans 14 residues. The junction had 9 bases not matched to a gene; V was cut back by 5 bases and J by 3 bases. The CDR3 DNA sequence: TGCAGCGTTAAGGACCGGGACAGAGACACTGAAGCTTTCTTT. Translating gives CSVKDRDRDTEAFF.

This chain links TRBV19 with TRBJ2-7; no reliable D call. Germline CDR1 is LNHDA and CDR2 is SQIVND (reference sequence). CDR3 length: 13 amino acids. The V and J ends lost 1 base and 6 bases respectively, with 10 bases between them. In nucleotides, the CDR3 is TGTGCCAGTAGTATAGCGTTGGCAGTCGAGCAGTACTTC. It translates to CASSIALAVEQYF.

The chain uses TRBV9 and TRBJ2-1; 11 bases are shared with TRBD2. Germline V CDR1 and CDR2: SGDLS, YYNGEE. The V and J ends lost 3 bases and 4 bases, in that order; junction bases with no gene match: 12. The CDR3 loop spans 18 amino acids. CDR3 amino acids: CASSASTSGNYRYNEQFF. DNA for the CDR3: TGTGCCAGCAGCGCCTCGACTAGCGGGAATTATCGGTACAATGAGCAGTTCTTC.

This chain links TRBV18 with TRBJ1-4, with D unresolved. Looked up from germline, CDR1 is KGHSH and CDR2 is LQKENI. V lost 5 bases and J lost 8, with 18 bases in between. There are 15 residues in the CDR3. CDR3 in amino acids: CASSGSGLGFEKLFF. CDR3 in DNA: TGTGCCAGCTCAGGTTCAGGTCTCGGTTTCGAAAAACTGTTTTTT.

The chain joins TRBV9 to TRBJ1-2, with TRBD1 identical over 7 bases. The CDR3 runs to 13 residues. Unmatched junction bases numbered 3, after V lost 3 bases and J lost 4 bases. Germline CDR1 is SGDLS and CDR2 is YYNGEE. CDR3 residues: CASSAGQFYGYTF. DNA of the CDR3: TGTGCCAGCAGCGCGGGACAGTTCTATGGCTACACCTTC.

V is TRBV30 and J is TRBJ2-7; D unclear. Germline assignment: CDR1 GTSNPN and CDR2 SVGIG (reference sequence). CDR3 length: 11 amino acids. V shed 1 base and J shed 7 bases, with 8 bases lying between them. This chain's CDR3 is CAWSALLEQYF. CDR3 bases: TGTGCCTGGAGTGCCCTCCTGGAGCAGTACTTC.

The chain couples TRBV5-1 to TRBJ2-2, with 8 bases aligning to TRBD1. The CDR3 is 15 amino acids. V was clipped by 3 bases and J by 2 bases; unmatched bases: 3. Germline values: CDR1 SGHRS, CDR2 YFSETQ. CDR3: CASSYGTGNTGELFF. CDR3 nucleotide sequence: TGCGCCAGCAGCTATGGGACAGGTAACACCGGGGAGCTGTTTTTT. Complete variable domain (other parts from reference TRBV5-1 and TRBJ2-2): KAGVTQTPRYLIKTRGQQVTLSCSPISGHRSVSWYQQTPGQGLQFLFEYFSETQRNKGNFPGRFSGRQFSNSRSEMNVSTLELGDSALYLCASSYGTGNTGELFFGEGSRLTVL.

This chain connects TRBV5-1 to TRBJ2-5; D remains ambiguous. Germline assignment: CDR1 SGHRS and CDR2 YFSETQ. Trimming took 7 bases from V and 2 from J, leaving 6 bases between them. CDR3 length: 11 residues. This CDR3 reads CASGPQETQYF. The CDR3 nucleotides read TGCGCCAGCGGCCCTCAAGAGACCCAGTACTTC.

V usage is TRBV9 and J usage is TRBJ2-2; 9 bases line up with TRBD2. V lost 9 bases to trimming and J lost 2 bases; unmatched junction nucleotides: 17. In germline, CDR1 is SGDLS, CDR2 YYNGEE. The CDR3 runs 18 residues. The CDR3 sequence: CATSRSGSGSSNTGELFF. The CDR3 DNA follows: TGTGCCACCTCCCGAAGTGGTAGCGGGAGTTCTAACACCGGGGAGCTGTTTTTT.

V is TRBV7-3 and J is TRBJ2-2; the D gene is possibly TRBD1 (5 bases). Trimming removed 6 bases at V and 6 bases at J, with 11 bases between. The CDR3 contains 13 residues. CDR1 and CDR2 (germline): SGHTA, FQGTGA. DNA of the CDR3: TGTGCCAGCAGGCAGGGTTTAGCCGGGGAGCTGTTTTTT. Translating it yields CASRQGLAGELFF.

A word on this clone: At one of its ends the junction is not consistent with the germline gene, which may arise from a read error. The V and J genes are TRBV6-1 and TRBJ1-1; D unclear. CDR3 length: 10 residues. Germline assignment: CDR1 MNHNS and CDR2 SASEGT. Here the CDR3 reads CASSEVGRAF. CDR3 coding DNA: TGTGCCAGCAGTGAAGTTGGGAGGGCTTTT.

V is TRBV30 and J is TRBJ2-5; a possible D gene is TRBD2 (6 bases). The germline V and J ends were trimmed by 2 bases and 7 bases, with 14 bases remaining between them. The CDR3 is made up of 13 amino acids. Germline values: CDR1 GTSNPN, CDR2 SVGIG (reference sequence). The CDR3 loop is CAWSPGLRGTQYF. The CDR3 DNA is TGTGCCTGGAGTCCGGGATTGCGGGGGACCCAGTACTTC. The full variable domain, its missing parts supplied by reference TRBV30 and TRBJ2-5, is SQTIHQWPATLVQPVGSPLSLECTVEGTSNPNLYWYRQAAGRGLQLLFYSVGIGQISSEVPQNLSASRPQDRQFILSSKKLLLSDSGFYLCAWSPGLRGTQYFGPGTRLLVL.

The rearrangement links TRBV19 to TRBJ2-3; 9 positions agree with TRBD2. The CDR3 runs 16 residues. The junction had 5 bases not matched to a gene; V was cut back by 3 bases and J by 1 base. The germline gives CDR1 LNHDA, CDR2 SQIVND (reference sequence). This chain's CDR3 is CASSMLAGEGTDTQYF. In DNA form, the CDR3 reads TGTGCCAGTAGTATGTTAGCGGGAGAGGGCACAGATACGCAGTATTTT. Filled out from reference TRBV19 and TRBJ2-3, the complete variable domain reads DGGITQSPKYLFRKEGQNVTLSCEQNLNHDAMYWYRQDPGQGLRLIYYSQIVNDFQKGDIAEGYSVSREKKESFPLTVTSAQKNPTAFYLCASSMLAGEGTDTQYFGPGTRLTVL.

This chain uses TRBV6-4 with TRBJ2-6; a possible D gene is TRBD1 (5 bases). Germline CDR1 and CDR2: MRHNA and SNTAGT. The V gene lost 5 bases and the J gene lost 4 bases, with 9 bases spanning the gap. CDR3 size: 14 residues. CDR3 DNA sequence: TGTGCCAGCAGTTCAGGGTCAGGGGCCAACGTCCTGACTTTC. This sequence encodes CASSSGSGANVLTF.

There are a few counts of this clone. The genes are TRBV6-5 and TRBJ1-4; maybe TRBD1 (5 bases). Germline CDR1 reads MNHEY; CDR2 reads SVGAGI. This CDR3 spans 12 amino acids. The CDR3 sequence: CATGRVNEKLFF. Written as DNA, the CDR3 is TGTGCTACCGGCAGGGTTAATGAAAAACTGTTTTTT.

The chain carries TRBV27 and TRBJ2-5, with 9 bases lining up with TRBD1. Trimming cost V 5 bases and J 5 bases; bases outside gene matches: 12. This CDR3 has 16 residues. Germline-derived CDR1 and CDR2 are MNHEY and SMNVEV (reference sequence). CDR3 sequence: CASSTGGKLERETQYF. CDR3 coding DNA: TGTGCCAGCAGTACAGGGGGCAAGCTGGAGAGGGAGACCCAGTACTTC.

This clone was counted a few times. V and J are TRBV29-1 and TRBJ1-2, with D possibly matching TRBD1 (6 bases). The V end was cut by 6 bases, the J end by 8 bases, with 16 bases between. This CDR3 has 12 amino acids. CDR1 is SQVTM, CDR2 ANQGSEA, per germline. This chain's CDR3 is CSVPRGGYGYTF. The CDR3, as DNA: TGCAGCGTCCCGCGGGGGGGCTACGGCTACACCTTC.

This chain uses TRBV29-1 with TRBJ2-7; 9 nucleotides line up with TRBD2. This CDR3 is 13 amino acids long. After removal of 3 bases from V and 1 base from J, the junction contained 1 base not matched to a gene. Germline CDR1 and CDR2: SQVTM and ANQGSEA. The CDR3 here is CSVETSGSYEQYF. The CDR3 coding sequence is TGCAGCGTTGAGACTAGCGGATCCTACGAGCAGTACTTC.

This clone was recorded once. The rearrangement joins TRBV7-2 to TRBJ1-1; possible D gene TRBD1, 6 bases. The germline V gene has CDR1 SGHTA and CDR2 FQGNSA. Between the trimmed V and J ends, which lost 7 bases and 1 base, there was a span of 25 bases. The CDR3 sequence is 18 residues long. The CDR3 is CASTPRGGSFLGNTEAFF. The DNA for the CDR3 is TGTGCCAGCACTCCAAGGGGGGGTAGCTTCCTTGGGAACACTGAAGCTTTCTTT.

V usage is TRBV19 and J usage is TRBJ1-1; D is uncertain. This CDR3 comprises 13 residues. Germline V CDR1 and CDR2: LNHDA, SQIVND (reference sequence). The ends were cut back, 3 bases at V and 11 bases at J, with 16 bases in the middle. CDR3 residues: CASSIRSASEAFF. DNA for the CDR3: TGTGCCAGTAGTATTCGGTCCGCCTCGGAGGCTTTCTTT.

The chain is built from TRBV6-5 and TRBJ2-1, with 7 nucleotides matching TRBD2. The CDR3 contains 15 residues. Looked up from germline, CDR1 is MNHEY and CDR2 is SVGAGI. Trimming removed 6 bases from V and 4 bases from J; junction bases left unmatched: 9. This CDR3 is CASRAGTGIYNEQFF. The CDR3 DNA is TGTGCCAGCAGAGCGGGGACGGGGATTTACAATGAGCAGTTCTTC.

This clone was seen a few times. V is TRBV18 and J is TRBJ1-4, with TRBD1 matching 10 bases. Germline loops: CDR1 KGHSH, CDR2 LQKENI. The CDR3 consists of 15 residues. Unmatched junction bases numbered 3, after V lost 0 bases and J lost 8 bases. For the CDR3, the DNA is TGTGCCAGCTCACCACCGGGACAGGGGCAGGAAAAACTGTTTTTT. As protein: CASSPPGQGQEKLFF.

The J gene is TRBJ2-7, the V gene TRBV4-1; TRBD2 agrees at 9 bases. The V and J ends lost 1 base and 2 bases, in that order; junction bases with no gene match: 12. CDR1 is MGHRA, CDR2 YSYEKL, per germline. There are 18 residues in the CDR3. CDR3 in amino acids: CASSQAILRLAAPYEQYF. Written as DNA, the CDR3 is TGCGCCAGCAGCCAAGCCATCTTGCGACTAGCGGCCCCCTACGAGCAGTACTTC.

The chain combines TRBV7-9 with TRBJ1-5; D is ambiguous. V was clipped by 4 bases and J by 5 bases, with 15 bases between them. The germline CDR1 and CDR2 sequences are SEHNR and FQNEAQ (reference sequence). The CDR3 runs 15 residues. The CDR3 DNA reads TGTGCCAGCAGCTCTTCTTCCGATCCGGATCAGCCCCAGCATTTT. Translated: CASSSSSDPDQPQHF.

The rearrangement uses TRBV25-1 and TRBJ1-6; 7 bases map to TRBD1. V shed 5 bases and J 14 bases; nucleotides not matched to a gene: 18. Germline CDR1 is MGHDK and CDR2 is SYGVNS. CDR3 length: 16 amino acids. CDR3 region: CASSPKFGTAPSALHF. As DNA, the CDR3 is TGTGCCAGCAGTCCGAAGTTTGGGACAGCTCCCTCGGCCCTCCACTTT.

This clone came up once. The J gene is TRBJ2-5, the V gene TRBV6-1; 7 bases line up with TRBD2. Germline V gives CDR1 MNHNS, CDR2 SASEGT. This CDR3 is built from 15 residues. Trimming at V came to 6 bases and at J to 2 bases, leaving 9 bases not matched to a gene. CDR3 in amino acids: CASREWGGTQETQYF. The CDR3 DNA is TGTGCCAGCAGGGAGTGGGGGGGTACTCAAGAGACCCAGTACTTC.

For this clone: The junction departs from germline at one end; a sequencing error may be responsible. The chain employs TRBV7-9 and TRBJ2-2; perhaps TRBD1 as D (7 bases). The CDR3 is 15 residues long. Germline V gene data show CDR1 as SEHNR and CDR2 as FQNEAQ (reference sequence). The CDR3 DNA reads as TGTGCCAGCAGCTTGGGGGACAGCGCTGGAGGGGGGCTGTTTTTT. This translates into CASSLGDSAGGGLFF.

This clone has more than one count but fewer than ten. The CDR3 DNA follows: TGTGCCAGCAGCGCCCCCGTAGCGGGACGCACAGATACGCAGTATTTT. Translating it yields CASSAPVAGRTDTQYF. The chain links TRBV9 to TRBJ2-3; 8 bases agree with TRBD2. Per the germline V gene, CDR1 is SGDLS and CDR2 is YYNGEE. The CDR3 spans 16 residues. The junction had 7 bases not matched to a gene; V was cut back by 3 bases and J by 1 base.